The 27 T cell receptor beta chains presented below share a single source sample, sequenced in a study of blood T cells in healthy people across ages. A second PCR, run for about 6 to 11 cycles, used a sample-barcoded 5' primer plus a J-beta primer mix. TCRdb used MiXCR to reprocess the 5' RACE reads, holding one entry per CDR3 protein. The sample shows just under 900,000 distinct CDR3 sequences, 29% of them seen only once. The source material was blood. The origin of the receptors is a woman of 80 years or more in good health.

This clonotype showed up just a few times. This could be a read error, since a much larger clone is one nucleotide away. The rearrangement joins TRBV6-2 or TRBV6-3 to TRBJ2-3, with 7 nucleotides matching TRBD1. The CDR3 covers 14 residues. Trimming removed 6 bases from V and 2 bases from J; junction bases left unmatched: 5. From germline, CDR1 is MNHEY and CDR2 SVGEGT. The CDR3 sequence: CASRGDSFTDTQYF. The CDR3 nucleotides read TGTGCCAGCAGGGGGGACAGCTTCACAGATACGCAGTATTTT.

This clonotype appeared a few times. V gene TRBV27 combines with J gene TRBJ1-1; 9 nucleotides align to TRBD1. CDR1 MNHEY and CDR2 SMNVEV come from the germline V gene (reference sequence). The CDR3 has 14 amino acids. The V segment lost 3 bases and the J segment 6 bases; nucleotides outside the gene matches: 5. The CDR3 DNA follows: TGTGCCAGCAGTTTGGGACAGGGTTTTTCTGAAGCTTTCTTT. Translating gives CASSLGQGFSEAFF.

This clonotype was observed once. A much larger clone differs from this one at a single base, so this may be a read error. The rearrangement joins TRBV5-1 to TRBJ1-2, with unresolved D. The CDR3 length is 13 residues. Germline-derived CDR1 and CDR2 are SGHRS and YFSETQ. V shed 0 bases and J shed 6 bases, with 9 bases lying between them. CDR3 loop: CASSLVYGDGYTF. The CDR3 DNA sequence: TGCGCCAGCAGCTTGGTGTACGGAGATGGCTACACCTTC.

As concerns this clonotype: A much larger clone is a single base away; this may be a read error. The CDR3 reads CASSLEFGSYNEQYF. The CDR3 DNA reads as TGTGCCAGCAGCTTAGAGTTTGGCTCCTACAATGAGCAGTACTTC. The chain links TRBV7-9 to TRBJ2-1; the D is unclear. The J call may be incorrect, as the DNA end agrees better with TRBJ2-7. Germline V gene sequence: CDR1 SEHNR, CDR2 FQNEAQ (reference sequence). The length of the CDR3 is 15 residues.

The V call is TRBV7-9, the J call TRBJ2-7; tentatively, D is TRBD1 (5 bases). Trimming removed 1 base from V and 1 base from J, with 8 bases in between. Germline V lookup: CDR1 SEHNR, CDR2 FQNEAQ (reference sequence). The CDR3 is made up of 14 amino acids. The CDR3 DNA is TGTGCCAGCAGCTTAGTCAGGGTATCCTACGAGCAGTACTTC. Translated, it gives CASSLVRVSYEQYF.

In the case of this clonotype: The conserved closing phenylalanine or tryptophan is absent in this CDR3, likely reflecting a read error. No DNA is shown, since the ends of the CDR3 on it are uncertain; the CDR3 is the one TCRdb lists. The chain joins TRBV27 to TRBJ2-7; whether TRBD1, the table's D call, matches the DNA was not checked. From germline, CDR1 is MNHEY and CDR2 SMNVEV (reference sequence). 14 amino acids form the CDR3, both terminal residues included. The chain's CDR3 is CASSSLGPENIRYC.

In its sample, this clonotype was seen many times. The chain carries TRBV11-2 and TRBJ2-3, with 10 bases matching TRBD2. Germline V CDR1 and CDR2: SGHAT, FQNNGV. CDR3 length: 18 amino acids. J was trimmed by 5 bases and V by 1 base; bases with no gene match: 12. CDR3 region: CASSLASSGGARGDTQYF. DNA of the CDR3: TGTGCCAGCAGCTTAGCTTCCAGCGGGGGGGCCCGGGGAGATACGCAGTATTTT.

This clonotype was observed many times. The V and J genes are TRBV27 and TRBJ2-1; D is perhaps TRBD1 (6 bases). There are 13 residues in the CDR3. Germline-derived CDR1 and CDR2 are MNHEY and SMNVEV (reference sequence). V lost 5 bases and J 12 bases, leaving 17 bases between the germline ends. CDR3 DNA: TGTGCCAGCAGTCAATTACAGGGAAGATCGCAGTTCTTC. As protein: CASSQLQGRSQFF.

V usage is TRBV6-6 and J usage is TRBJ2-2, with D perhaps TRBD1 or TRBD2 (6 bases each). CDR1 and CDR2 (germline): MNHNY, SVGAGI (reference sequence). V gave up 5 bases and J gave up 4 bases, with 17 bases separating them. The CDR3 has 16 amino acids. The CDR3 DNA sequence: TGTGCCAGCAGTACTGGAACAGGGCGGGGCACCGGGGAGCTGTTTTTT. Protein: CASSTGTGRGTGELFF.

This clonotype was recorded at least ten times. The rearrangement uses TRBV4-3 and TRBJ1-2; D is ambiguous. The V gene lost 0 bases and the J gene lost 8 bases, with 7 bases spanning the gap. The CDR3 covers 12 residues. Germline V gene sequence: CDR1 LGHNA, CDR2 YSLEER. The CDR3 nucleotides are TGCGCCAGCAGCCAAGACGACCTAGGCTACACCTTC. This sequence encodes CASSQDDLGYTF.

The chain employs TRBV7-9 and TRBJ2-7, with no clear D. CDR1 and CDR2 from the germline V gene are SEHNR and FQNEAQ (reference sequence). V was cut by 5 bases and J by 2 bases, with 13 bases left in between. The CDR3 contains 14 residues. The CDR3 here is CASSRSRTPYEQYF. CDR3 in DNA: TGTGCCAGCAGCCGTAGCCGGACCCCCTACGAGCAGTACTTC.

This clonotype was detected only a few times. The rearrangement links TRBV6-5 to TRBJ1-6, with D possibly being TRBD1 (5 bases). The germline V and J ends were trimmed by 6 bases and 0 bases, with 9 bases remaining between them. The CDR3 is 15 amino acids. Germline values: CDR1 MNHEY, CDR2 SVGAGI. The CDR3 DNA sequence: TGTGCCAGCAGGAATGGGGCCTCCTATAATTCACCCCTCCACTTT. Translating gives CASRNGASYNSPLHF.

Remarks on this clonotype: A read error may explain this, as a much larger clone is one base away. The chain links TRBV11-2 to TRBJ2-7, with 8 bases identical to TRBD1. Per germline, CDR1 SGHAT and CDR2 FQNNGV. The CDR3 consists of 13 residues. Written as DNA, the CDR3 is TGTGCCGGCAGCGTCCAGGGGGCTTACGAGCAGTACTTC. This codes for CAGSVQGAYEQYF.

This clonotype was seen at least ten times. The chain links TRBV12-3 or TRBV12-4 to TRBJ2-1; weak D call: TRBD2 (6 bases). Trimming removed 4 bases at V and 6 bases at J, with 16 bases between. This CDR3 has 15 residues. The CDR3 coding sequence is TGTGCCAGCAGTTCCCTCAGAAGGGGAGGCAATGAGCAGTTCTTC. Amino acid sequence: CASSSLRRGGNEQFF.

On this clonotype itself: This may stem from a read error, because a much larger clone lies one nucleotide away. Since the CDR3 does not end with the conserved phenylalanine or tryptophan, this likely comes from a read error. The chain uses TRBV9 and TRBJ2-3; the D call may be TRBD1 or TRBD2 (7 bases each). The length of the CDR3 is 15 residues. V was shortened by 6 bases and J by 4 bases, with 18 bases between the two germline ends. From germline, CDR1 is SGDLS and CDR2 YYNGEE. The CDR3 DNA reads TGTGCCAGCAATCGGGCGCAGGGGGGGTCAGATACGCAGTATTGT. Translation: CASNRAQGGSDTQYC.

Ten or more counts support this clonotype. Here the CDR3 reads CASSQNVGGQPQHF. CDR3 sequence (DNA): TGTGCCAGCAGCCAAAACGTAGGGGGTCAGCCCCAGCATTTT. The chain uses TRBV3-1 and TRBJ1-5, with D possibly TRBD1 on 6 matching bases. The germline V gene encodes CDR1 LGHDT and CDR2 YNNKEL (reference sequence). V was shortened by 2 bases and J by 6 bases, with 11 bases between the two germline ends. The CDR3 covers 14 residues.

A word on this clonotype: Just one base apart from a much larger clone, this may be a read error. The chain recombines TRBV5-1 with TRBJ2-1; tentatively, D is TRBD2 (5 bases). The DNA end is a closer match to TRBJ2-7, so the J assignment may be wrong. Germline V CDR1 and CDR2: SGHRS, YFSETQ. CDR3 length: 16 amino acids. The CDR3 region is CASSLRLMSSYNEQYF. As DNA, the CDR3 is TGCGCCAGCAGCCTCAGACTAATGAGCTCCTACAATGAGCAGTACTTC.

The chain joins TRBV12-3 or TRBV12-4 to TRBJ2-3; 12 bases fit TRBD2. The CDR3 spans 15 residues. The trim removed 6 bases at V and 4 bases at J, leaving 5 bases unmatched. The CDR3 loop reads CASRFLAGGPDTQYF. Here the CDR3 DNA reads TGTGCCAGCAGATTCCTAGCGGGGGGGCCAGATACGCAGTATTTT.

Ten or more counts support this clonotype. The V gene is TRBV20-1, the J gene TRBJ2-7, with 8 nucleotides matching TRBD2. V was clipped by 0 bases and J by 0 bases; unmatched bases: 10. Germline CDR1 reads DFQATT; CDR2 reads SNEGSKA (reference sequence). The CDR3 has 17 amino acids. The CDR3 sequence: CSARDPRQRGTSYEQYF. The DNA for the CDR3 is TGCAGTGCTAGAGATCCCCGCCAGCGGGGGACCTCCTACGAGCAGTACTTC.

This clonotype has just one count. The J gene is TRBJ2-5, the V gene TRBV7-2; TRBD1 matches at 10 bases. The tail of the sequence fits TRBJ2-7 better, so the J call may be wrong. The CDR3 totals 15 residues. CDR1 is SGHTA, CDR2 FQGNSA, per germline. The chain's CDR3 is CASSLFGTGVYEQYF. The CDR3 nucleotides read TGTGCCAGCAGCTTATTCGGGACAGGGGTCTACGAGCAGTACTTC.

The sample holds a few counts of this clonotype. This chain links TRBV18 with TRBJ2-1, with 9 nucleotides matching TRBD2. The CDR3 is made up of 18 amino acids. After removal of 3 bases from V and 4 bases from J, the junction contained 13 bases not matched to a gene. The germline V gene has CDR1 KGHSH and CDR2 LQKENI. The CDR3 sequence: CASSPVEWLAGPYNEQFF. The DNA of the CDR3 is TGTGCCAGCTCACCCGTGGAATGGCTAGCGGGGCCTTACAATGAGCAGTTCTTC.

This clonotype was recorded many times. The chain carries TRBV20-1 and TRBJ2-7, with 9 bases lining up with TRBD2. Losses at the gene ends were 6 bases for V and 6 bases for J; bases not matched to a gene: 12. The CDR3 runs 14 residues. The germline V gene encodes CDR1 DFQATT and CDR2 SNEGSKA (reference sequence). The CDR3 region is CSATLRRGGFEQYF. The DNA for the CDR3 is TGCAGTGCCACACTAAGGCGGGGGGGCTTCGAGCAGTACTTC.

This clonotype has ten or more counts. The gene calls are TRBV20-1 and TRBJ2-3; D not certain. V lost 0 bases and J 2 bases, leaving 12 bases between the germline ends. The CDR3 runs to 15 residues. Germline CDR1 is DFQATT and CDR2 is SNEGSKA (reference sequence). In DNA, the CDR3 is TGCAGTGCTAGAGATCTCCGAAACCCCACAGATACGCAGTATTTT. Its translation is CSARDLRNPTDTQYF.

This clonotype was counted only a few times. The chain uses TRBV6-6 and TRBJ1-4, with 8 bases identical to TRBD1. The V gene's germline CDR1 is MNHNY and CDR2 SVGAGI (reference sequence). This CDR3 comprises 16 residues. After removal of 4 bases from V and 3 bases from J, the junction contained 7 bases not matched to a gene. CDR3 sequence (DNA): TGTGCCAGCAGTTCCCGACAGGGGAGGGCTAATGAAAAACTGTTTTTT. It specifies CASSSRQGRANEKLFF.

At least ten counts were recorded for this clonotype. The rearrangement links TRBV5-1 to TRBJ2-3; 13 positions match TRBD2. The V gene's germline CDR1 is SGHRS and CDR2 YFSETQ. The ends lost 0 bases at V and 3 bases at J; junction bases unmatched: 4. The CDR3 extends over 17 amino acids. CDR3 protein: CASSLVGLAGATDTQYF. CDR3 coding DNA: TGCGCCAGCAGCTTGGTAGGACTAGCGGGGGCAACAGATACGCAGTATTTT.

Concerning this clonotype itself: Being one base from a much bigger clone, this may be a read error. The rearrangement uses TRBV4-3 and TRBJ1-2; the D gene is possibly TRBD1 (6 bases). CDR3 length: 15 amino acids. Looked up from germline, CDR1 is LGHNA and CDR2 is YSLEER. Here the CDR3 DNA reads TGCGCCAGCAGCCTAAGTGGGGGCGGGAACTATGACTACACCTTC. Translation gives CASSLSGGGNYDYTF.

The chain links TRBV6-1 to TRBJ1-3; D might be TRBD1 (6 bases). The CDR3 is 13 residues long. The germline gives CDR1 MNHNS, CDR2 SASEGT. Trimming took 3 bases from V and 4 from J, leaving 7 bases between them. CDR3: CASSEGQGNTIYF. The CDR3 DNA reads TGTGCCAGCAGTGAGGGACAAGGAAACACCATATATTTT.